The entry that follows covers one TCR beta chain sequence. What it binds is not known. Scientists made TCR beta cDNA using 5'RACE template switching with UMIs. TCRdb re-called the 5' RACE reads; every CDR3 protein appears as one record, without DNA. This sample contains 500,000 or so distinct CDR3 sequences. The source of the sample is a study of T cells expressing NK-cell markers. The overall study: Investigators obtained TCR beta repertoires from sorted CD3+CD56+NKG2C+, CD3+CD56+NKG2C- and CD3+CD56-NKG2C+ T cells. Study-level findings and limits: Dominant NKG2C+ clonotypes made up roughly 1.0-7.5% of CD8+ T cells in more than 5 donors.

Looked up from germline, CDR1 is MGHRA and CDR2 is YSYEKL. The CDR3 is 14 residues long. The sequence was collected from a man younger than 30 in good health. The sequenced sample was blood T cells: a sorted CD56 or NKG2C T cell subset, CD4+ or CD8+ T cells, or bulk PBMC T cells (not recorded which). J is TRBJ2-1 and V is TRBV4-1; the D call from TCRdb, TRBD1, cannot be confirmed without DNA. Here the CDR3 reads CASSYTGQFNEQFF.